This T cell receptor beta chain was observed in a study of PD-1 blockade in classical Hodgkin lymphoma. Study results and caveats: Underlying causes for the observed repertoire differences were not defined, possibly disease activity or prior therapy. Baseline TCR diversity was reportedly lower in newly diagnosed patients than in healthy donors. It was reported as lower still in relapsed/refractory patients.

Concerning this clone: Its antigen is undetermined.

Measured with immunoSEQ multiplex PCR; TCRdb has only the in-frame clones, and not every one. The data show 25,000 to 35,000 clones, with approximately 94% seen just once and 2.3% held by the top ten. The time point denotes: newly diagnosed, previously untreated cHL patient sample. Peripheral samples used as comparators were newly diagnosed, untreated classical Hodgkin lymphoma PBMCs. This receptor was identified in a human donor with classical Hodgkin lymphoma. Sequenced: peripheral blood mononuclear cells (PBMCs).

CDR3 residues: CACAPTGGETNTEAFF. CDR3 in DNA: TGTGCCTGTGCTCCTACAGGGGGCGAAACCAACACTGAAGCTTTCTTT. V usage is TRBV30 and J usage is TRBJ1-1, with 9 bases aligning to TRBD1. This CDR3 contains 16 residues. The germline gives CDR1 GTSNPN, CDR2 SVGIG (reference sequence). Germline trimming cut 6 bases from V and 2 bases from J; bases unmatched to any gene: 13.